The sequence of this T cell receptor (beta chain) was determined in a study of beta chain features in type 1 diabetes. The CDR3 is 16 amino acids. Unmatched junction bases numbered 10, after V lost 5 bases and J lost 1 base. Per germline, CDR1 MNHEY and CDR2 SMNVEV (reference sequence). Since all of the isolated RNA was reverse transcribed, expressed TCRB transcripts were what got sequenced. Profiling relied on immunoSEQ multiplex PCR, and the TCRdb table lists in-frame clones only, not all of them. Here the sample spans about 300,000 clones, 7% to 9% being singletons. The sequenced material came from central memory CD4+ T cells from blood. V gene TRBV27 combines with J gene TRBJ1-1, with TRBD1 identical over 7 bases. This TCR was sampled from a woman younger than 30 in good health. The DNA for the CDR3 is TGTGCCAGCAGTCCCCGACAGGGTTTGACGAACACTGAAGCTTTCTTT. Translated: CASSPRQGLTNTEAFF.